The present TCR beta chain was sequenced within a study of T-cell reconstitution after alpha-beta-depleted transplantation in children. General study results and limits: Roughly two months post-transplant, alpha-beta T cells reportedly originated from several hundred graft clones that had expanded.

In germline, CDR1 is SGHAT, CDR2 FQNNGV. Germline trimming cut 1 base from V and 5 bases from J; bases unmatched to any gene: 10. The CDR3 is made up of 18 amino acids. About this clonotype itself: As yet, its antigen is unknown.

A TCRbeta library incorporating unique molecular identifiers was prepared. TCRdb re-derived calls from the PCR reads in MiXCR, one entry per CDR3 protein. The table records approximately 490,000 distinct CDR3 sequences, under 12% of them present only once. The TCR sequence derives from a child aged 2-15 years with inherited bone marrow failure, due to receive a stem cell transplant. Sequenced here: PBMCs, sampled before TCRalphabeta/CD19-depleted stem cell transplant. The chain links TRBV11-2 to TRBJ2-7, with TRBD2 identical over 14 bases. CDR3 sequence: CASSLGNRGLAGANEQYF. The CDR3 DNA sequence: TGTGCCAGCAGCTTAGGAAACAGGGGACTAGCGGGAGCCAACGAGCAGTACTTC.